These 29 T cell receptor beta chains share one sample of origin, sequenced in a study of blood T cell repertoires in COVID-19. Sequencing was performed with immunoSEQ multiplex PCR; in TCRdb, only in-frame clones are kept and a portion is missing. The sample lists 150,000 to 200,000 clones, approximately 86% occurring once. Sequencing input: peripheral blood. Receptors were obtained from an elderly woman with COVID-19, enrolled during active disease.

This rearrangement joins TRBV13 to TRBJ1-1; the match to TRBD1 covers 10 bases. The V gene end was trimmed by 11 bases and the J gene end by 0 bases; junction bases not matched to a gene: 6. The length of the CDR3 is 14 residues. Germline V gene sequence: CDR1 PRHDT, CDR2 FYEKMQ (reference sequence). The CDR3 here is CAGRQGAMNTEAFF. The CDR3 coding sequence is TGTGCCGGCCGACAGGGGGCAATGAACACTGAAGCTTTCTTT. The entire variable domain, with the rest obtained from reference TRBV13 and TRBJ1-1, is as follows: AAGVIQSPRHLIKEKRETATLKCYPIPRHDTVYWYQQGPGQDPQFLISFYEKMQSDKGSIPDRFSAQQFSDYHSELNMSSLELGDSALYFCAGRQGAMNTEAFFGQGTRLTVV.

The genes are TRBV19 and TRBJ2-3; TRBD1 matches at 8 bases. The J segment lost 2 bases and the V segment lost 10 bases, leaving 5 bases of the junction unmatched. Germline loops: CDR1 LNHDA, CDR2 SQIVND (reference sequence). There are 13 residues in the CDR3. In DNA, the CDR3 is TGTGCCACCGGACAGGGCCTCACAGATACGCAGTATTTT. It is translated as CATGQGLTDTQYF.

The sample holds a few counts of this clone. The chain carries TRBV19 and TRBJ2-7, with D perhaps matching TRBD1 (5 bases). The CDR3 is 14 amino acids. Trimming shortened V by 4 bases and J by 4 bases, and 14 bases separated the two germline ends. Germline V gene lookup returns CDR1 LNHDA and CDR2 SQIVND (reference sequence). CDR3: CASSKSAGQYEQYF. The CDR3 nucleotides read TGTGCCAGTAGTAAATCGGCAGGGCAGTACGAGCAGTACTTC.

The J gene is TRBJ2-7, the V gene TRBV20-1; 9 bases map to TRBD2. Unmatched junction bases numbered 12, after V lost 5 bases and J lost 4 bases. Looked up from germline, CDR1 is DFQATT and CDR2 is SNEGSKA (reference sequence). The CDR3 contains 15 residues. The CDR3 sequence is CSAGGGRSGRYEQYF. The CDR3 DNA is TGCAGTGCTGGTGGGGGTAGGAGCGGGAGGTACGAGCAGTACTTC.

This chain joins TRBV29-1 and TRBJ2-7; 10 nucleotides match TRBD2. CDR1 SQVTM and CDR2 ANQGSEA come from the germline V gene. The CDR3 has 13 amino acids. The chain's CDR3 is CIDGPSGSYEQYF. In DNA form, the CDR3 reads TGCATCGATGGGCCTAGCGGGAGTTACGAGCAGTACTTC.

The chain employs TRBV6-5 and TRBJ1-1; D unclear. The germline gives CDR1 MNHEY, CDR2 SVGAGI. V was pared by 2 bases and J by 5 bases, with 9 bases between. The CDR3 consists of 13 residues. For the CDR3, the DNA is TGTGCCAGCAGTTACGTCGGGTGGACTGAAGCTTTCTTT. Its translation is CASSYVGWTEAFF.

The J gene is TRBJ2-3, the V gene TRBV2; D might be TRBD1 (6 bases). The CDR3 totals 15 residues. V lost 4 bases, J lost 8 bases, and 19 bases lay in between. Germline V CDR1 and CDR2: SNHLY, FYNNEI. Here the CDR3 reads CASSGPYLRGTTQYF. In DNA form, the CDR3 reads TGTGCCAGCAGTGGGCCCTACCTCAGGGGAACTACGCAGTATTTT.

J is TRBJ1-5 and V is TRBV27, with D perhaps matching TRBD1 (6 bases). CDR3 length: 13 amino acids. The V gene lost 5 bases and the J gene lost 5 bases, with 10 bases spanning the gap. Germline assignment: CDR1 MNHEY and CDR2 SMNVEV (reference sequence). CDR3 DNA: TGTGCCAGCAGTCGGCAGGGGTATCAGCCCCAGCATTTT. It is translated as CASSRQGYQPQHF.

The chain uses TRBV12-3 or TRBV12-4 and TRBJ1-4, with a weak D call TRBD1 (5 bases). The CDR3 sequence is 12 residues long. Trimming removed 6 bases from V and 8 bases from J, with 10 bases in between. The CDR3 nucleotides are TGTGCCAGCAGCTTTTCAGGGGAAAAACTGTTTTTT. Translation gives CASSFSGEKLFF.

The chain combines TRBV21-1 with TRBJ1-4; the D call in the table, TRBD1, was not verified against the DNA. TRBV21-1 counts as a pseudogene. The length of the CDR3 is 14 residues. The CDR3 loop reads CASTPDRGKEKLFF. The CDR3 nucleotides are TGTGCCAGCACCCCGGACAGGGGGAAAGAAAAACTGTTTTTT.

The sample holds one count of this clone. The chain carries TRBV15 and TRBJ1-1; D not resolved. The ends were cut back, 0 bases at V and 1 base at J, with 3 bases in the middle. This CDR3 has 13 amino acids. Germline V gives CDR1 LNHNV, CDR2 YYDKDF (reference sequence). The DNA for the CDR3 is TGTGCCACCAGCAGAGACAAGAACACTGAAGCTTTCTTT. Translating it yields CATSRDKNTEAFF.

The CDR3 sequence is CASSQMTSGTADTQYF. The CDR3 DNA is TGCGCCAGCAGCCAAATGACTAGCGGGACGGCAGATACGCAGTATTTT. The chain uses TRBV5-1 and TRBJ2-3; TRBD2 aligns across 11 bases. This CDR3 is built from 16 residues. CDR1 is SGHRS and CDR2 is YFSETQ in the germline V gene. With V trimmed by 4 bases and J by 4 bases, 8 bases remained unmatched.

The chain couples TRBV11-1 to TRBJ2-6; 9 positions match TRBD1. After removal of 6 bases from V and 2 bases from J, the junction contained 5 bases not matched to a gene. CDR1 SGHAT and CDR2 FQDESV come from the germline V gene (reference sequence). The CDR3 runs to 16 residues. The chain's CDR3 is CASSPGTGTGANVLTF. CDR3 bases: TGTGCCAGCAGTCCCGGGACAGGGACTGGGGCCAACGTCCTGACTTTC.

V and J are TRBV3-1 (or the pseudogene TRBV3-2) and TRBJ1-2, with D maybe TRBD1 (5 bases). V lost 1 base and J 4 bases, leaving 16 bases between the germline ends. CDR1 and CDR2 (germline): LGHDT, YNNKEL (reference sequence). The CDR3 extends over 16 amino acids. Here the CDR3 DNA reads TGTGCCAGCAGCCAAGGGGGCGGGGCCGGGAGCTATGGCTACACCTTC. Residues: CASSQGGGAGSYGYTF.

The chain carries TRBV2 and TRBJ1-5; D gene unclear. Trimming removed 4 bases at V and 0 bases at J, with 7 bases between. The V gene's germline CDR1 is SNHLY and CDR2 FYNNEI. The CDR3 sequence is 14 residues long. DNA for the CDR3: TGTGCCAGCAGTGTCCGTATTAGCAATCAGCCCCAGCATTTT. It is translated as CASSVRISNQPQHF.

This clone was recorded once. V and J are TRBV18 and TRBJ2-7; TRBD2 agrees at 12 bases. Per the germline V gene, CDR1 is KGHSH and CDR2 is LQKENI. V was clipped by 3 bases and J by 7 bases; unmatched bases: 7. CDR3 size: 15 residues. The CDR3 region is CASSPDPSGRGEQYF. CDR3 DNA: TGTGCCAGCTCACCCGACCCTAGCGGGAGGGGGGAGCAGTACTTC.

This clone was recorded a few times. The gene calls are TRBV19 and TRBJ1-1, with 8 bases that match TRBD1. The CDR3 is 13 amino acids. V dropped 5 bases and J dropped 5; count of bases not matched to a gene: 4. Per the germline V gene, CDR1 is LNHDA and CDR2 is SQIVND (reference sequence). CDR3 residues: CASSSTGATEAFF. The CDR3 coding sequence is TGTGCCAGTAGTTCGACAGGGGCGACTGAAGCTTTCTTT.

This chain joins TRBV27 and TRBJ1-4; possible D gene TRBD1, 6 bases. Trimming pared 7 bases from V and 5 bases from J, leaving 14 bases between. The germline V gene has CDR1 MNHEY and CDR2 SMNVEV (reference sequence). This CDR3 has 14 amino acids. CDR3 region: CASKADRRNEKLFF. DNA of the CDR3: TGTGCCAGCAAGGCGGACAGAAGAAATGAAAAACTGTTTTTT.

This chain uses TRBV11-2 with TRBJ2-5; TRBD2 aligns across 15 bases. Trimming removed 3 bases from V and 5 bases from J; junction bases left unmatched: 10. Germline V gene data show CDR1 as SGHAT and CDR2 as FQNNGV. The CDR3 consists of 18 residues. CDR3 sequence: CASSFWTSGRDVEETQYF. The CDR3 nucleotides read TGTGCCAGCAGCTTCTGGACTAGCGGGAGGGATGTGGAGGAGACCCAGTACTTC.

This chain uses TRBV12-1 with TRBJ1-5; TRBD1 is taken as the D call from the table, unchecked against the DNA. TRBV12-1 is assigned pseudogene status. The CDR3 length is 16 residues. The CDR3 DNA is TGTGCCAGCAGCTTTATAACAGGGACGAGCAATCAGCCCCAGCATTTT. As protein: CASSFITGTSNQPQHF.

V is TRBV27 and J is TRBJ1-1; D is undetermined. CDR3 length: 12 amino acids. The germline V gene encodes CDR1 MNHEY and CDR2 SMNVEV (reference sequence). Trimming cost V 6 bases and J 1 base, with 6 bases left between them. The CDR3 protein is CASRLGNTEAFF. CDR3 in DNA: TGTGCCAGCAGACTTGGGAACACTGAAGCTTTCTTT.

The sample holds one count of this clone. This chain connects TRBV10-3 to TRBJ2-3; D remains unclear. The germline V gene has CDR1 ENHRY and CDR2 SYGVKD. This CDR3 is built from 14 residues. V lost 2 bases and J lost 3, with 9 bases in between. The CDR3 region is CAISEDIRTDTQYF. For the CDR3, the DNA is TGTGCCATCAGTGAGGATATCAGGACAGATACGCAGTATTTT.

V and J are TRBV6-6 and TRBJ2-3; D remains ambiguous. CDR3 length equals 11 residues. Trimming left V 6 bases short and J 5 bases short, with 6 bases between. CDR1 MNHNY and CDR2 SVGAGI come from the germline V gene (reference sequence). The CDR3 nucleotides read TGTGCCAGCAGCCCTAAAGATACGCAGTATTTT. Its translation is CASSPKDTQYF.

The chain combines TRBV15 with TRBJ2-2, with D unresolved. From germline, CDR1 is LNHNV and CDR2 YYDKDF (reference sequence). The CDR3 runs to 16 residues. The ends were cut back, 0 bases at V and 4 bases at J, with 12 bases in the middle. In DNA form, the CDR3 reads TGTGCCACCAGCAGAGATCGTGGCAGAGGCACCGGGGAGCTGTTTTTT. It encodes CATSRDRGRGTGELFF.

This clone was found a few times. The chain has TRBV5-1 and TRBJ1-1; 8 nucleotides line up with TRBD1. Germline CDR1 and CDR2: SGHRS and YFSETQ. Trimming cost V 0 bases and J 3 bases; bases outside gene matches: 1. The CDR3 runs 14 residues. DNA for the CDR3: TGCGCCAGCAGCTTGGGGGGACAGGACACTGAAGCTTTCTTT. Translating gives CASSLGGQDTEAFF.

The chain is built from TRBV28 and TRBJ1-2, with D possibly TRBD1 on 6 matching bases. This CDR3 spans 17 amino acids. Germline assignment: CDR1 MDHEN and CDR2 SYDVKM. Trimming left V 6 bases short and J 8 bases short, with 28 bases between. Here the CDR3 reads CASRAMGGQLIPEGYTF. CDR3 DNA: TGTGCCAGCAGGGCTATGGGTGGACAGCTGATTCCGGAAGGCTACACCTTC.

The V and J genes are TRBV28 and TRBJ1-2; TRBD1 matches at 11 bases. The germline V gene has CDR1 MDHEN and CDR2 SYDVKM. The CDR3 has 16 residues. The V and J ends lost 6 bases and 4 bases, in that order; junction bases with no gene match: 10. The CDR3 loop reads CASRRDRGKGGYGYTF. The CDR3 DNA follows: TGTGCCAGCAGGAGGGACAGGGGGAAAGGAGGCTATGGCTACACCTTC.

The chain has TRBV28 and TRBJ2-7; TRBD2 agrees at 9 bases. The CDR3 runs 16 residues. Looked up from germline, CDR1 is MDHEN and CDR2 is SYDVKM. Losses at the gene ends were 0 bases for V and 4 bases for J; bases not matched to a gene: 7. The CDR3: CASSLWASGMKYEQYF. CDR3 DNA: TGTGCCAGCAGTTTATGGGCTAGCGGGATGAAATACGAGCAGTACTTC.

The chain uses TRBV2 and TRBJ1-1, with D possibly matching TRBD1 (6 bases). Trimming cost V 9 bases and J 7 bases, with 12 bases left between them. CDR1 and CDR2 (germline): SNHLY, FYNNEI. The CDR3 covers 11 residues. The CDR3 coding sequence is TGTGCCAGATTCCGGGACATTGAAGCTTTCTTT. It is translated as CARFRDIEAFF.